One and the same sample provided the 25 T cell receptor beta chains below, sequenced in a study of control samples from healthy donors and cancer patients. Here immunoSEQ multiplex PCR was the method, and the copy in TCRdb shows in-frame clones only, minus some. The sample includes approximately 99,000 clones, approximately 84% of them seen just once. What was sequenced was blood. The receptor set was obtained from a man between 18 and 29 years old in good health.

This chain uses TRBV2 with TRBJ2-5; 9 bases match TRBD1. V was pared by 7 bases and J by 5 bases, with 11 bases of the junction left unmatched. The CDR3 has 15 residues. In germline, CDR1 is SNHLY, CDR2 FYNNEI. As DNA, the CDR3 is TGTGCCAGCACCCAAAACAGGGGGCGCGGGGAGACCCAGTACTTC. The encoded protein is CASTQNRGRGETQYF. Combining the CDR3 with reference TRBV2 and TRBJ2-5 gives the whole variable domain EPEVTQTPSHQVTQMGQEVILRCVPISNHLYFYWYRQILGQKVEFLVSFYNNEISEKSEIFDDQFSVERPDGSNFTLKIRSTKLEDSAMYFCASTQNRGRGETQYFGPGTRLLVL.

The J gene is TRBJ2-5, the V gene TRBV10-2, with TRBD2 identical over 12 bases. Germline V lookup: CDR1 WSHSY, CDR2 SAAADI. Unmatched junction bases numbered 15, after V lost 3 bases and J lost 1 base. This CDR3 is 20 amino acids long. The CDR3 region has the DNA TGCGCCAGCAGTGACCCCCGAGGGACTAGCGGGCCTCACTTCCAAGAGACCCAGTACTTC. Protein: CASSDPRGTSGPHFQETQYF.

This clone has just a few counts. This rearrangement joins TRBV5-1 to TRBJ1-1; D perhaps matches TRBD1 (6 bases). The germline CDR1 and CDR2 sequences are SGHRS and YFSETQ. The CDR3 has 13 residues. V lost 5 bases to trimming and J lost 7 bases, with 15 bases between them. CDR3 in DNA: TGCGCCAGCAGTGTGGACAGCTACAGTGAAGCTTTCTTT. Translated: CASSVDSYSEAFF.

The chain couples TRBV6-5 to TRBJ1-4; D gene uncertain. V shed 2 bases and J shed 7 bases, with 11 bases lying between them. The CDR3 has 14 residues. CDR1 and CDR2 (germline): MNHEY, SVGAGI. The CDR3 spells CASSYREGSEKLFF. In nucleotides, the CDR3 is TGTGCCAGCAGTTACAGGGAGGGTAGTGAAAAACTGTTTTTT.

In its sample, this clone was seen a few times. The chain has TRBV25-1 and TRBJ1-2; D gene ambiguous. Germline loops: CDR1 MGHDK, CDR2 SYGVNS. V dropped 5 bases and J dropped 3 bases, with 10 bases sitting between them. This CDR3 spans 13 amino acids. CDR3 residues: CASSPSTHYGYTF. DNA for the CDR3: TGTGCCAGCAGTCCTTCGACACACTATGGCTACACCTTC.

The V call is TRBV2, the J call TRBJ2-4; 9 positions agree with TRBD1. CDR3 length: 18 amino acids. CDR1 and CDR2 from the germline V gene are SNHLY and FYNNEI. J was trimmed by 2 bases and V by 0 bases; bases with no gene match: 8. The CDR3 bases are TGTGCCAGCAGTGAAGCACTACCGGGACAGGGCACCAAAAACATTCAGTACTTC. Protein: CASSEALPGQGTKNIQYF.

The chain links TRBV21-1 to TRBJ1-5. TRBV21-1 corresponds to a pseudogene. The CDR3 length is 14 residues. The CDR3 spells CASSKGPGIEPQHF. CDR3 DNA: TGTGCCAGCAGCAAAGGACCGGGAATAGAGCCCCAGCATTTT.

The chain joins TRBV6-5 to TRBJ2-5, with 7 bases identical to TRBD2. After removal of 10 bases from V and 1 base from J, the junction contained 9 bases not matched to a gene. CDR1 is MNHEY, CDR2 SVGAGI, per germline. The CDR3 is 14 residues long. CDR3 protein: CATGNLAVQETQYF. DNA of the CDR3: TGTGCCACCGGGAACCTAGCGGTCCAAGAGACCCAGTACTTC.

V and J are TRBV6-5 and TRBJ2-1; no clear D. There are 11 residues in the CDR3. Trimming removed 6 bases at V and 14 bases at J, with 14 bases between. Per the germline V gene, CDR1 is MNHEY and CDR2 is SVGAGI. The CDR3 reads CASRQNREEFF. The CDR3 DNA is TGTGCCAGCAGACAAAATCGCGAAGAGTTCTTC.

This chain uses TRBV5-1 with TRBJ2-5; D may match TRBD1 or TRBD2 (5 bases each). Germline V lookup: CDR1 SGHRS, CDR2 YFSETQ. Between the trimmed V and J ends, which lost 4 bases and 4 bases, there was a span of 20 bases. The CDR3 has 16 amino acids. CDR3 DNA: TGCGCCAGCAGCGCTACTGGGGGATATAGCACAGAGACCCAGTACTTC. Translating gives CASSATGGYSTETQYF.

In this sample, this clone turned up once. This CDR3 is CASSFPPGTSGGSRSYNEQFF. CDR3 nucleotide sequence: TGTGCCAGCAGTTTCCCACCCGGGACTAGCGGGGGAAGTAGGTCCTACAATGAGCAGTTCTTC. The chain recombines TRBV28 with TRBJ2-1; TRBD2 agrees at 14 bases. The CDR3 is 21 amino acids. Per germline, CDR1 MDHEN and CDR2 SYDVKM. The trim removed 3 bases at V and 1 base at J, leaving 14 bases unmatched.

This clone has just a few counts. The J gene is TRBJ2-7, the V gene TRBV4-2; D remains unclear. The CDR3 has 15 amino acids. With 6 bases removed from V and 2 bases from J, the gap between germline ends came to 17 bases. Germline values: CDR1 LGHNA, CDR2 YNFKEQ. CDR3 residues: CASSATGPGTYEQYF. The CDR3 DNA reads TGTGCCAGCAGTGCTACCGGGCCTGGGACCTACGAGCAGTACTTC.

V is TRBV6-5 and J is TRBJ2-1; D might be TRBD1 or TRBD2, each matching 6 bases. Germline V gene data show CDR1 as MNHEY and CDR2 as SVGAGI. There are 14 residues in the CDR3. Trimming left V 2 bases short and J 2 bases short, with 7 bases between. Here the CDR3 DNA reads TGTGCCAGCAGTTACGGGGGGCCCTACAATGAGCAGTTCTTC. This gives the protein CASSYGGPYNEQFF.

The chain combines TRBV24-1 with TRBJ2-3, with D tentatively TRBD2 (6 bases). Germline V gene data show CDR1 as KGHDR and CDR2 as SFDVKD. The CDR3 sequence is 18 residues long. Trimming removed 4 bases at V and 2 bases at J, with 21 bases between. This CDR3 reads CATSEHGRWAGHTDTQYF. The CDR3 nucleotides read TGTGCCACCAGTGAACATGGGAGGTGGGCAGGGCACACAGATACGCAGTATTTT.

The chain recombines TRBV27 with TRBJ2-3, with 8 bases identical to TRBD2. The CDR3 contains 16 residues. CDR1 is MNHEY and CDR2 is SMNVEV in the germline V gene (reference sequence). Unmatched junction bases numbered 10, after V lost 6 bases and J lost 2 bases. CDR3 region: CASSRQERGNTDTQYF. CDR3 nucleotides: TGTGCCAGCAGCCGTCAGGAGCGGGGGAACACAGATACGCAGTATTTT.

This clone ranks as medium-sized (0.01 to 0.1%). The rearrangement uses TRBV3-1 (or the pseudogene TRBV3-2) and TRBJ2-3; 9 positions match TRBD2. Germline lookup yields CDR1 LGHDT and CDR2 YNNKEL (reference sequence). This CDR3 has 15 amino acids. With 4 bases clipped from V and 5 bases from J, the junction kept 7 bases outside the gene matches. CDR3 residues: CASSPAGGQGDTQYF. The CDR3, as DNA: TGTGCCAGCAGCCCAGCGGGGGGCCAGGGAGATACGCAGTATTTT.

V gene TRBV7-2 combines with J gene TRBJ2-2; 8 bases agree with TRBD2. The germline gives CDR1 SGHTA, CDR2 FQGNSA. The CDR3 has 14 amino acids. Trimming removed 5 bases from V and 11 bases from J; junction bases left unmatched: 10. CDR3 region: CASSPGSTSGELFF. CDR3 nucleotides: TGTGCCAGCAGCCCGGGTAGTACTAGCGGAGAGCTGTTTTTT.

The chain uses TRBV19 and TRBJ2-6; the match to TRBD1 covers 7 bases. CDR3 length equals 19 residues. Per the germline V gene, CDR1 is LNHDA and CDR2 is SQIVND (reference sequence). With V trimmed by 0 bases and J by 4 bases, 12 bases remained unmatched. In DNA form, the CDR3 reads TGTGCCAGTAGTATAGATCAAGGGGGCAGGGTCGCAGGGGCCAACGTCCTGACTTTC. Translation gives CASSIDQGGRVAGANVLTF.

This sequence joins TRBV7-2 and TRBJ2-5; 7 nucleotides match TRBD2. With V trimmed by 1 base and J by 4 bases, 6 bases remained unmatched. This CDR3 has 15 amino acids. Germline V CDR1 and CDR2: SGHTA, FQGNSA. CDR3 protein: CASSLGAGDGETQYF. As DNA, the CDR3 is TGTGCCAGCAGCTTAGGGGCGGGGGATGGAGAGACCCAGTACTTC. Full variable domain (missing parts from reference TRBV7-2 and TRBJ2-5): GAGVSQSPSNKVTEKGKDVELRCDPISGHTALYWYRQSLGQGLEFLIYFQGNSAPDKSGLPSDRFSAERTGGSVSTLTIQRTQQEDSAVYLCASSLGAGDGETQYFGPGTRLLVL.

The gene calls are TRBV27 and TRBJ2-3; D remains unclear. V was trimmed by 4 bases and J by 14 bases, leaving 4 bases between them. The length of the CDR3 is 8 residues. Per germline, CDR1 MNHEY and CDR2 SMNVEV (reference sequence). Here the CDR3 reads CASSYPYF. The CDR3 nucleotides are TGTGCCAGCAGTTACCCGTATTTT.

The rearrangement links TRBV19 to TRBJ2-4, with 7 bases identical to TRBD1. In germline, CDR1 is LNHDA, CDR2 SQIVND (reference sequence). The CDR3 spans 14 residues. V was clipped by 3 bases and J by 3 bases; unmatched bases: 2. CDR3 in amino acids: CASSIPGGKNIQYF. The CDR3 region has the DNA TGTGCCAGTAGTATCCCAGGGGGCAAAAACATTCAGTACTTC.

V is TRBV24-1 and J is TRBJ2-4; 8 bases are a match to TRBD1. The V gene end was trimmed by 4 bases and the J gene end by 4 bases; junction bases not matched to a gene: 8. Germline assignment: CDR1 KGHDR and CDR2 SFDVKD. CDR3 length: 16 residues. The CDR3 here is CATSEGSWTGKNIQYF. The CDR3 bases are TGTGCCACCAGTGAGGGTTCTTGGACAGGGAAAAACATTCAGTACTTC.

The chain recombines TRBV24-1 with TRBJ2-2, with TRBD1 matching over 8 bases. J lost 7 bases, V lost 0 bases, and 15 bases had no gene match. The CDR3 length is 19 residues. Per the germline V gene, CDR1 is KGHDR and CDR2 is SFDVKD. This chain's CDR3 is CATSDLRFQGAKVDGELFF. CDR3 nucleotides: TGTGCCACCAGTGATTTGCGTTTTCAGGGGGCGAAGGTGGACGGGGAGCTGTTTTTT.

The rearrangement links TRBV27 to TRBJ1-1; a weak D match, TRBD1 (5 bases). The CDR3 loop spans 14 amino acids. Germline V lookup: CDR1 MNHEY, CDR2 SMNVEV (reference sequence). The V end lost 8 bases, the J end lost 1 base, and 14 bases lay between the germline ends. CDR3 loop: CASPDQGENTEAFF. The CDR3 DNA follows: TGTGCCAGCCCCGATCAGGGAGAGAACACTGAAGCTTTCTTT.

This chain links TRBV13 with TRBJ2-1; D may be TRBD1 (8 bases). This CDR3 is built from 16 residues. With 1 base removed from V and 7 bases from J, the gap between germline ends came to 17 bases. Germline CDR1 reads PRHDT; CDR2 reads FYEKMQ (reference sequence). Here the CDR3 reads CASSLENRGGMNEQFF. The CDR3 DNA sequence: TGTGCCAGCAGCTTAGAAAACAGGGGGGGTATGAATGAGCAGTTCTTC.